Listed below are T cell receptor beta chains from one sample, sequenced in a study of shared clonotypes between healthy human individuals. Data came from immunoSEQ multiplex PCR; TCRdb stores just in-frame clones and leaves some out. Of about 1 million clones listed, more than 65% are singletons. Sequencing was carried out using memory CD4+ T cells sorted from blood. The receptors here all came from a man younger than 30 in good health. CDR3s include the opening cysteine and the closing phenylalanine or tryptophan. A D gene is named only where the DNA matches it firmly. The size field is filled for only some rows; it gives once, few, many or a size class.

j_call,d_call,v_call,clone_size,cdr3_aa,cdr3_nt
TRBJ1-4,-,TRBV28,-,CASSLMPNGEKLFF,TGTGCCAGCAGTTTAATGCCGAATGGGGAAAAACTGTTTTTT
TRBJ1-2,-,TRBV19,-,CVSGTNYGYTF,TGTGTCTCCGGGACAAACTATGGCTACACCTTC
TRBJ2-2,TRBD2,TRBV5-6,-,CASSFRASGRGKKAGELFF,TGTGCCAGCAGCTTTAGGGCTAGCGGGAGAGGAAAAAAGGCCGGGGAGCTGTTTTTT
TRBJ2-3,TRBD2,TRBV30,-,CAWRLAGGHHSSTDTQYF,TGTGCCTGGAGGCTAGCGGGAGGGCACCACTCTAGCACAGATACGCAGTATTTT
TRBJ2-3,TRBD1,TRBV2,-,CASSLRYKTGGTDTQYF,TGTGCCAGCAGTCTACGCTATAAGACAGGGGGCACAGATACGCAGTATTTT
TRBJ1-3,TRBD1,TRBV30,few,CAWSAPDRGRSSGNTIYF,TGTGCCTGGAGTGCCCCGGACAGGGGGCGATCCTCTGGAAACACCATATATTTT
TRBJ1-2,TRBD1,TRBV6-4,-,CARNDREAQGYTF,TGTGCCAGGAATGACAGGGAAGCGCAGGGCTACACCTTC
TRBJ2-5,-,TRBV27,-,CASGKETQYF,TGTGCCAGCGGAAAAGAGACCCAGTACTTC
TRBJ2-7,TRBD1,TRBV5-6,few,CASSQTGIGEQYF,TGTGCCAGCAGCCAGACAGGGATCGGCGAGCAGTACTTC
TRBJ1-4,-,TRBV28,-,CASSLPQGGEKLFF,TGTGCCAGCAGTTTACCGCAGGGTGGGGAAAAACTGTTTTTT
TRBJ2-5,-,TRBV28,-,CASSLAGVQETQYF,TGTGCCAGCAGTTTGGCCGGGGTACAAGAGACCCAGTACTTC
TRBJ2-1,TRBD1,TRBV7-2,few,CASSPTTGTGRNEQFF,TGTGCCAGCAGCCCCACCACCGGGACAGGGAGAAATGAGCAGTTCTTC
TRBJ1-5,-,TRBV6-1,few,CASSPGGVYNQPQHF,TGTGCCAGCAGCCCCGGAGGGGTTTACAATCAGCCCCAGCATTTT
TRBJ2-7,TRBD2,TRBV7-2,-,CASSLGLAGAEQYF,TGTGCCAGCAGCCTCGGACTAGCGGGGGCTGAGCAGTACTTC
TRBJ2-5,TRBD2,TRBV5-6,-,CASSSGTSGGKTQYF,TGTGCCAGCAGCTCCGGGACTAGCGGGGGAAAGACCCAGTACTTC
TRBJ1-5,-,TRBV30,once,CASSEGRTQPQHF,TGTGCCTCATCGGAGGGAAGGACTCAGCCCCAGCATTTT
TRBJ2-7,TRBD1,TRBV20-1,many,CSARTGAEQYF,TGCAGTGCCCGGACAGGTGCCGAGCAGTACTTC
TRBJ2-7,TRBD2,TRBV6-1,-,CASRLTSGSYEQYF,TGTGCCAGCAGGCTGACTAGCGGTTCCTACGAGCAGTACTTC
TRBJ2-7,TRBD2,TRBV7-9,-,CASSLAAGVGYEQYF,TGTGCCAGCAGCTTAGCGGCGGGGGTCGGGTACGAGCAGTACTTC
TRBJ2-1,TRBD2,TRBV5-6,-,CASSLGFLAGGSEQFF,TGTGCCAGCAGCTTGGGTTTCCTAGCGGGAGGGAGTGAGCAGTTCTTC
TRBJ2-7,TRBD2,TRBV5-1,many,CASSLSGTAYEQYF,TGCGCCAGCAGCTTGAGCGGGACCGCCTACGAGCAGTACTTC
TRBJ1-1,-,TRBV6-5,-,CASRDGAGSGTEAFF,TGTGCCAGCAGGGATGGGGCAGGGAGCGGCACTGAAGCTTTCTTT
TRBJ2-2,-,TRBV5-4,-,CASSLGPNTGELFF,TGTGCCAGCAGCTTGGGACCTAACACCGGGGAGCTGTTTTTT
TRBJ1-2,TRBD1,TRBV10-3,-,CAIMGTGGVFGNHGYTF,TGTGCCATCATGGGGACAGGGGGCGTGTTCGGAAATCATGGCTACACCTTC
TRBJ2-3,-,TRBV18,-,CASSPRTPDTQYF,TGTGCCAGCTCACCGCGGACACCTGATACGCAGTATTTT
TRBJ2-2,TRBD1,TRBV2,few,CASRRGQGGVTGELFF,TGTGCCAGCAGGAGAGGACAGGGCGGTGTGACCGGGGAGCTGTTTTTT
TRBJ2-1,-,TRBV18,few,CASSPPGQFNEQFF,TGTGCCAGCTCACCACCGGGGCAGTTCAATGAGCAGTTCTTC
TRBJ2-3,TRBD2,TRBV19,-,CASSIGGGAADTQYF,TGTGCCAGTAGTATAGGCGGGGGGGCGGCGGATACGCAGTATTTT
TRBJ2-5,-,TRBV4-1,-,CASSQGAAYQETQYF,TGCGCCAGCAGCCAAGGAGCGGCCTACCAAGAGACCCAGTACTTC
TRBJ1-5,TRBD1,TRBV11-2,-,CASSRTGGGQPQHF,TGTGCCAGCAGCCGAACAGGGGGAGGTCAGCCCCAGCATTTT
TRBJ1-2,-,TRBV28,-,CASSLTAPNYGYTF,TGTGCCAGCAGTTTGACAGCCCCCAACTATGGCTACACCTTC
TRBJ1-5,-,TRBV7-2,many,CASSPSYSNQPQHF,TGTGCCAGCAGCCCCAGTTATAGCAATCAGCCCCAGCATTTT
TRBJ2-2,-,TRBV9,-,CASSARNTGELFF,TGTGCCAGCAGCGCTCGGAACACCGGGGAGCTGTTTTTT
TRBJ1-5,-,TRBV28,-,CASSTRAGVVYSNQPQHF,TGTGCCAGCAGTACCCGGGCAGGGGTAGTGTATAGCAATCAGCCCCAGCATTTT
TRBJ2-2,-,TRBV18,many,CASSPLGELFF,TGTGCCAGCTCACCACTGGGGGAGCTGTTTTTT
TRBJ1-1,-,TRBV7-9,-,CASRVLKGRGADTEAFF,TGTGCCAGCAGGGTACTTAAGGGGCGCGGGGCGGACACTGAAGCTTTCTTT
TRBJ2-7,TRBD1,TRBV6-1,many,CASLQGAPFEQYF,TGTGCCAGCCTCCAGGGGGCACCTTTCGAGCAGTACTTC
TRBJ2-7,-,TRBV15,-,CATSGTRQYEQYF,TGTGCCACCAGCGGGACCCGTCAGTACGAGCAGTACTTC
TRBJ2-2,-,TRBV30,-,CAWNRQSNTGELFF,TGTGCCTGGAATAGACAGTCTAACACCGGGGAGCTGTTTTTT
TRBJ1-2,-,TRBV15,-,CATSRDLAEPYGYTF,TGTGCCACCAGCAGAGATCTCGCTGAACCCTATGGCTACACCTTC
TRBJ2-2,TRBD2,TRBV10-3,-,CAISGSTSGGTGELFF,TGTGCCATCAGTGGTAGCACTAGCGGGGGTACCGGGGAGCTGTTTTTT
TRBJ1-2,TRBD1,TRBV5-1,-,CASSSDTTGLRGYTF,TGCGCCAGCAGCTCTGATACGACAGGGTTGCGTGGCTACACCTTC